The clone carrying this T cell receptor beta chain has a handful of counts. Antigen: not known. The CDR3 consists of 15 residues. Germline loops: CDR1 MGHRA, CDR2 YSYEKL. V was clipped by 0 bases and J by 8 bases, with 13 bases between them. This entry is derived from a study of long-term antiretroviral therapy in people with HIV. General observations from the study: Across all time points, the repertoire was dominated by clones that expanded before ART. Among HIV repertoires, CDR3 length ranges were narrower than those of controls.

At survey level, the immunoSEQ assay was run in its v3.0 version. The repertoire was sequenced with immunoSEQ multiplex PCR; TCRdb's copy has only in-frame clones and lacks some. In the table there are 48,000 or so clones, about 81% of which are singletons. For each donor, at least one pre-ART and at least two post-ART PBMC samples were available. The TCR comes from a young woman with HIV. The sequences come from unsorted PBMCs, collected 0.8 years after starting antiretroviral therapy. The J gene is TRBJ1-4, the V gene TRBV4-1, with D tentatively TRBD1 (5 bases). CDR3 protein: CASSQDVGAGEKLFF. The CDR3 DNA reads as TGCGCCAGCAGCCAAGATGTAGGGGCAGGCGAAAAACTGTTTTTT.